The clone carrying this T cell receptor beta chain counts as large. Its specificity is unknown. The V segment lost 3 bases and the J segment 5 bases; nucleotides outside the gene matches: 18. This CDR3 region has 18 residues. Germline loops: CDR1 LNHNV, CDR2 YYDKDF (reference sequence). This sample is part of a study of T cells in localized non-small cell lung cancer. Findings of the study overall: Heterogeneity within the tumor remains possible, as just one region underwent sequencing. There was an association of higher blood T cell density with longer overall survival. In uninvolved adjacent lung, T cell clonality reached its highest value, exceeding tumor.

Measured with immunoSEQ multiplex PCR; TCRdb has only the in-frame clones, and not every one. Of 1,800 or so clones in the sample, roughly a third were seen once. The V call is TRBV15, the J call TRBJ2-5, with TRBD2 identical over 7 bases. The origin of this receptor is a woman aged 35 to 70 with stage I lung adenocarcinoma. This sample comprised normal lung tissue next to the tumor, obtained before any cancer treatment. In DNA form, the CDR3 reads TGTGCCACCAGCAGTGGGGAGGGGTCCTGGGTAGATGGGGAGACCCAGTACTTC. Amino acids: CATSSGEGSWVDGETQYF.